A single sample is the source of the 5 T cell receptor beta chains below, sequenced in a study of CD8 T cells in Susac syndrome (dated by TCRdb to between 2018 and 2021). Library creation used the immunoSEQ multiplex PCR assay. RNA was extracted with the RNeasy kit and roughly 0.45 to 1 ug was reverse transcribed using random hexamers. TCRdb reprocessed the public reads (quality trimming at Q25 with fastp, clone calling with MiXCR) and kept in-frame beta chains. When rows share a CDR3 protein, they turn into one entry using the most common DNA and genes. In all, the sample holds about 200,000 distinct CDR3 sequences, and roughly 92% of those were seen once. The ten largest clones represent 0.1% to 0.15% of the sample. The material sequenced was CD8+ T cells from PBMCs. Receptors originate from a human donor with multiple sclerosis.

The CDR3 nucleotides are TGTGCCAGCAGTTTTCTAGCGGGAGTGGCCAATGAGCAGTTCTTC. Protein sequence: CASSFLAGVANEQFF. The rearrangement uses TRBV6-2 or TRBV6-3 and TRBJ2-1, with 10 bases lining up with TRBD2. Trimming removed 4 bases from V and 6 bases from J; junction bases left unmatched: 6. Per germline, CDR1 MNHEY and CDR2 SVGEGT. This CDR3 comprises 15 residues.

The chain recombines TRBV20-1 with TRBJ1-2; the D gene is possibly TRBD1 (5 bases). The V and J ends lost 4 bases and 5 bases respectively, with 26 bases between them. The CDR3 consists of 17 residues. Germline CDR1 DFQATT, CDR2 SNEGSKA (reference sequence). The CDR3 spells CSAITDSKPIRGYGYTF. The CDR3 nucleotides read TGCAGTGCTATAACCGACAGTAAACCTATCCGGGGATATGGCTACACCTTC.

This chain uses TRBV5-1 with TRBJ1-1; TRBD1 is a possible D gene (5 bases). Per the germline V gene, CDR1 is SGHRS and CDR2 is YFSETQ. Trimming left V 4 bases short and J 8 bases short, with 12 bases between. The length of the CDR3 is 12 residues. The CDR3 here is CASSAGRPEAFF. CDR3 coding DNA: TGCGCCAGCAGCGCGGGGCGCCCCGAAGCTTTCTTT.

The CDR3 loop reads CASSYSPGRAEYEQYF. The CDR3 DNA reads TGTGCCAGCAGTTACTCCCCGGGCAGGGCTGAATACGAGCAGTACTTC. The chain recombines TRBV6-6 with TRBJ2-7, with D possibly matching TRBD1 (5 bases). The V gene's germline CDR1 is MNHNY and CDR2 SVGAGI (reference sequence). The V end was cut by 0 bases, the J end by 4 bases, with 16 bases between. The CDR3 spans 16 residues.

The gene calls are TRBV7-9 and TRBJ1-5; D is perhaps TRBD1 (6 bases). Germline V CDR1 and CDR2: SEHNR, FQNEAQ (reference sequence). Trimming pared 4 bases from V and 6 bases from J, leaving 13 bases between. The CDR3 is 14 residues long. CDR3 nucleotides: TGTGCCAGCAGCTCGGGGACAAGCGGTCAGCCCCAGCATTTT. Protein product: CASSSGTSGQPQHF.